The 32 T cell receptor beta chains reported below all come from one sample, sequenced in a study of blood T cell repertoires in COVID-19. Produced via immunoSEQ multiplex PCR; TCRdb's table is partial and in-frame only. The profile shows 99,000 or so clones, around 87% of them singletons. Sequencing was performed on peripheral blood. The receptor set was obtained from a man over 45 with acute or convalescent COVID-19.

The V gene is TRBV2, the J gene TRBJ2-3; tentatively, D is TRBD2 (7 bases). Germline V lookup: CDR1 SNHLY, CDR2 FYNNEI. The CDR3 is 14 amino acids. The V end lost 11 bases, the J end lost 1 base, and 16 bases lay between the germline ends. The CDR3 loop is CAPGGRAGTDTQYF. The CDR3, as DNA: TGTGCCCCGGGGGGCAGGGCGGGCACAGATACGCAGTATTTT.

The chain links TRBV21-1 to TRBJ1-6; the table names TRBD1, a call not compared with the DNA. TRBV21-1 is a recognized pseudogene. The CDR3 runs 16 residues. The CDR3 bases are TGTGCCAGCAGCAAAATTCAAGGCAGGGTGTATTCACCCCTCCACTTT. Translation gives CASSKIQGRVYSPLHF.

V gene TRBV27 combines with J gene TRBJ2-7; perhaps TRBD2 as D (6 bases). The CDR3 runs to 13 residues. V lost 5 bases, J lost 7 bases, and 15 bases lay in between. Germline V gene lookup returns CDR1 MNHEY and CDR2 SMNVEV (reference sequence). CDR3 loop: CASSTLVGGEQYF. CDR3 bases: TGTGCCAGCAGTACCCTGGTGGGGGGTGAGCAGTACTTC.

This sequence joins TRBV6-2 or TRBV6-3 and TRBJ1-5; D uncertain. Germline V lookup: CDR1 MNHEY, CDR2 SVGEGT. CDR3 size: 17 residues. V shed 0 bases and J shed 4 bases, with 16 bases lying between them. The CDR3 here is CASSYSRGGPSNQPQHF. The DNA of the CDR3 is TGTGCCAGCAGTTACTCGAGAGGAGGCCCAAGTAATCAGCCCCAGCATTTT.

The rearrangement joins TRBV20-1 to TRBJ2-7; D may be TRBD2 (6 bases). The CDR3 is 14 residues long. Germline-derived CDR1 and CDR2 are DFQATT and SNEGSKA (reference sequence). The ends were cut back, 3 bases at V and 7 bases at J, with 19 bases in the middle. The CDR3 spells CSASTQVGGAEQYF. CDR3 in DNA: TGCAGTGCTAGTACCCAGGTAGGAGGGGCAGAGCAGTACTTC.

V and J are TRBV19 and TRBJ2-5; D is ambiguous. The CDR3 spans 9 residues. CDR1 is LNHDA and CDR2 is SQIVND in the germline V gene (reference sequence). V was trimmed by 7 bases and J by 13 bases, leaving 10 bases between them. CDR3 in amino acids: CASTPSLYF. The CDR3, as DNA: TGTGCCAGTACCCCCTCCCTGTACTTC. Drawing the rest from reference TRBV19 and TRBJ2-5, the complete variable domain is DGGITQSPKYLFRKEGQNVTLSCEQNLNHDAMYWYRQDPGQGLRLIYYSQIVNDFQKGDIAEGYSVSREKKESFPLTVTSAQKNPTAFYLCASTPSLYFGPGTRLLVL.

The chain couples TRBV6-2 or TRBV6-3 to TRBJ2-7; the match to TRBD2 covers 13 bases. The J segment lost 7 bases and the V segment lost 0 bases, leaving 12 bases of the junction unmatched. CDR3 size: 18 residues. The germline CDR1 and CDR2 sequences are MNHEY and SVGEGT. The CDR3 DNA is TGTGCCAGCAGTTACTCCCTTCGGACTAGCGGGGGCCCTGAGGAGCAGTACTTC. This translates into CASSYSLRTSGGPEEQYF.

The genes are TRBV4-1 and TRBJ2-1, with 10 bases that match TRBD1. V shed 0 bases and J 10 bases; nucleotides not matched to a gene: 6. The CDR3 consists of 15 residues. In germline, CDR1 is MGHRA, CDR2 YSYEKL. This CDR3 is CASSQDPGQGLEQFF. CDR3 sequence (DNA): TGCGCCAGCAGCCAAGATCCGGGACAGGGGCTAGAGCAGTTCTTC.

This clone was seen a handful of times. The CDR3 loop is CASTRVQGSYEQYF. In DNA form, the CDR3 reads TGTGCCAGCACTAGAGTGCAGGGGTCCTACGAGCAGTACTTC. The chain uses TRBV28 and TRBJ2-7; possible D gene TRBD1, 6 bases. The CDR3 contains 14 residues. V gave up 7 bases and J gave up 1 base, with 14 bases separating them. The germline gives CDR1 MDHEN, CDR2 SYDVKM.

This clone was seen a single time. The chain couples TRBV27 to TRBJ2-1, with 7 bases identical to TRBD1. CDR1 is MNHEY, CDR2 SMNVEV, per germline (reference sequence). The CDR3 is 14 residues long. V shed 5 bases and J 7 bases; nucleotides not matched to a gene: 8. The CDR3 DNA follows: TGTGCCAGCAGTGCGATCGCGGACAGGAATGAGCAGTTCTTC. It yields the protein CASSAIADRNEQFF.

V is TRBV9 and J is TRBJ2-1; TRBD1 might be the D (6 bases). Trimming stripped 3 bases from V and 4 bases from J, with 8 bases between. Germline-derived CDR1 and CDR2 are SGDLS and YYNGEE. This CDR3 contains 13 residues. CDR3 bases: TGTGCCAGCAGCGGGACAGAGTACAATGAGCAGTTCTTC. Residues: CASSGTEYNEQFF.

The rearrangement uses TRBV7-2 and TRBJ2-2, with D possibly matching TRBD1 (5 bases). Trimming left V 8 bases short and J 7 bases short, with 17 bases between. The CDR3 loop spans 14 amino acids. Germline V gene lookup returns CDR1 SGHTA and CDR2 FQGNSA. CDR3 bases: TGTGCCAGCGCGTCTTGGGGCCAGGGCGGGGAGCTGTTTTTT. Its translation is CASASWGQGGELFF.

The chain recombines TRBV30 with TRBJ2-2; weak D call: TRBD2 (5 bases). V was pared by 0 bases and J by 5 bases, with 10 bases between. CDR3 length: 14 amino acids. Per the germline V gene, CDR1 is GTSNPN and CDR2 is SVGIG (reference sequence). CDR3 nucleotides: TGTGCCTGGAGTGTCGTTACTAGAACCGGGGAGCTGTTTTTT. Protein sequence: CAWSVVTRTGELFF. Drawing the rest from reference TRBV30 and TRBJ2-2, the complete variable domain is SQTIHQWPATLVQPVGSPLSLECTVEGTSNPNLYWYRQAAGRGLQLLFYSVGIGQISSEVPQNLSASRPQDRQFILSSKKLLLSDSGFYLCAWSVVTRTGELFFGEGSRLTVL.

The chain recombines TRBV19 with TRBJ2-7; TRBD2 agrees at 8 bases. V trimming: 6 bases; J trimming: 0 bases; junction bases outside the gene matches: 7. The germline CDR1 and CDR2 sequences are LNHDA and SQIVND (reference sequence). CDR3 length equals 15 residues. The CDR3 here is CASRKASGGSYEQYF. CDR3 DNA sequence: TGTGCCAGTAGAAAGGCGAGCGGGGGCTCCTACGAGCAGTACTTC.

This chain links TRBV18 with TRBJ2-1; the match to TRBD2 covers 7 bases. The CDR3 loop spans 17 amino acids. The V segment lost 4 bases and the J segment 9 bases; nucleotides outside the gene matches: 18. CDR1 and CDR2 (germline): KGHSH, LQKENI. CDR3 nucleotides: TGTGCCAGCTCACGTGGTGGTAGGACAACGGGAGGTTCTGAGCAGTTCTTC. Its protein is CASSRGGRTTGGSEQFF.

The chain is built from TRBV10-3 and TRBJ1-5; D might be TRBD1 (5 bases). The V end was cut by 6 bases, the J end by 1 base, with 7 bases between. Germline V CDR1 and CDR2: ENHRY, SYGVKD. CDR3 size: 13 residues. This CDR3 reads CAIRDSSNQPQHF. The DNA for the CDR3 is TGTGCCATCAGAGACAGCAGCAATCAGCCCCAGCATTTT.

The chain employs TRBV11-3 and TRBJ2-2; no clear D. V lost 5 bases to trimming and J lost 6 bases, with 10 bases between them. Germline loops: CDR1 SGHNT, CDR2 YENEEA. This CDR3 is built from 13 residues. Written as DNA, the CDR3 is TGTGCCAGCAGCCGTATAGTGTCCGGGGAGCTGTTTTTT. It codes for CASSRIVSGELFF.

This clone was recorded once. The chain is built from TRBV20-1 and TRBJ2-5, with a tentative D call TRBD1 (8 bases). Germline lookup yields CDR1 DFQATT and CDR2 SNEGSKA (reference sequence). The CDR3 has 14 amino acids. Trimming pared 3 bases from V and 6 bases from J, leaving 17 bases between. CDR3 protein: CSASFTGGGKTQYF. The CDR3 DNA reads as TGCAGTGCTAGTTTCACAGGGGGGGGAAAGACCCAGTACTTC.

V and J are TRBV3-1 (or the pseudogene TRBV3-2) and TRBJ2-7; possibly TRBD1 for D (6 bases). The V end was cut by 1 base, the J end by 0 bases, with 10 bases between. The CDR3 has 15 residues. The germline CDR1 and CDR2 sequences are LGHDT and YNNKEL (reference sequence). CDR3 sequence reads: CASSQVGASSYEQYF. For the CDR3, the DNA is TGTGCCAGCAGCCAAGTGGGGGCTAGCTCCTACGAGCAGTACTTC.

The CDR3 sequence: CASSLGGRTQETQYF. In DNA, the CDR3 is TGTGCCAGCAGTTTAGGCGGGAGAACCCAAGAGACCCAGTACTTC. This chain links TRBV27 with TRBJ2-5, with 7 bases lining up with TRBD2. This CDR3 region has 15 residues. Trimming removed 2 bases from V and 1 base from J; junction bases left unmatched: 4. Germline V CDR1 and CDR2: MNHEY, SMNVEV (reference sequence).

The CDR3 reads CATSRLGTGWDTEAFF. As DNA, the CDR3 is TGTGCCACCAGCAGGCTGGGGACAGGGTGGGACACTGAAGCTTTCTTT. This chain uses TRBV15 with TRBJ1-1; the match to TRBD1 covers 9 bases. The CDR3 has 16 residues. Trimming at V came to 3 bases and at J to 3 bases, leaving 8 bases not matched to a gene. Germline V gene sequence: CDR1 LNHNV, CDR2 YYDKDF (reference sequence).

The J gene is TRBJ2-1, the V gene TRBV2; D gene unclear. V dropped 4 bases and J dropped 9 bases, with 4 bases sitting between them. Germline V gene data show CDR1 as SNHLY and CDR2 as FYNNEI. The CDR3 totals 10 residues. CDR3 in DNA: TGTGCCAGCAGTGGGGCTGAGCAGTTCTTC. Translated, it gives CASSGAEQFF.

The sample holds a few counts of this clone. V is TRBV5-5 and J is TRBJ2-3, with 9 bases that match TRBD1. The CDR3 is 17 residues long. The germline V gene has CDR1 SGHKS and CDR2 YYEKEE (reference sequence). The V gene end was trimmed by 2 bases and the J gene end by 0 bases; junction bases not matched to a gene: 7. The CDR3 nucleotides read TGTGCCAGCAGCTTCGGACAGGGGAAACGAAGCACAGATACGCAGTATTTT. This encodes CASSFGQGKRSTDTQYF.

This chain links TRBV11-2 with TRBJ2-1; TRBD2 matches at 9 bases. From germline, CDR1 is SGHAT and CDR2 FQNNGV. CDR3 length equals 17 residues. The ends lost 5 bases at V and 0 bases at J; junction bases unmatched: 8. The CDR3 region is CASSLSAGGVSYNEQFF. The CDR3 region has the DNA TGTGCCAGCAGCCTTTCTGCGGGAGGGGTCTCCTACAATGAGCAGTTCTTC.

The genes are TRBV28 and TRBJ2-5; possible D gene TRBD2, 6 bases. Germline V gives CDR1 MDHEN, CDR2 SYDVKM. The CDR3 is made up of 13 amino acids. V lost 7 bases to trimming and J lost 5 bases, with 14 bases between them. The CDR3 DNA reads TGTGCCAGCACCAATCCCCTAGCGGAGACCCAGTACTTC. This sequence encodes CASTNPLAETQYF.

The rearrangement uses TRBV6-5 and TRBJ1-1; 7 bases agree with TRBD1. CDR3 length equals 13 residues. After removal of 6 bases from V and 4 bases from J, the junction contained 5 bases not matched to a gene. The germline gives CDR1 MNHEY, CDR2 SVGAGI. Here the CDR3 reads CASRNAGGTEAFF. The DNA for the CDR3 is TGTGCCAGCAGAAACGCAGGGGGCACTGAAGCTTTCTTT.

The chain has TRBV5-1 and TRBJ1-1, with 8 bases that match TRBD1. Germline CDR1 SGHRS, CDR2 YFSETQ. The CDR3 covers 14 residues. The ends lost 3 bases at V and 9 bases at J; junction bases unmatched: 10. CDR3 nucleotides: TGCGCCAGCAGCTGGTCGACAGGGGCCCGACAAGCTTTCTTT. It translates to CASSWSTGARQAFF. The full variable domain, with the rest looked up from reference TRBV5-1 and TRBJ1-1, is KAGVTQTPRYLIKTRGQQVTLSCSPISGHRSVSWYQQTPGQGLQFLFEYFSETQRNKGNFPGRFSGRQFSNSRSEMNVSTLELGDSALYLCASSWSTGARQAFFGQGTRLTVV.

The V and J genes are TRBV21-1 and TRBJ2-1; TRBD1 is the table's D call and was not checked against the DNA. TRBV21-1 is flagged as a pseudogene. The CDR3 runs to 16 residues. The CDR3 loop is CASSKVGALSYNEQFF. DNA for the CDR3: TGTGCCAGCAGCAAAGTGGGGGCCCTCTCCTACAATGAGCAGTTCTTC.

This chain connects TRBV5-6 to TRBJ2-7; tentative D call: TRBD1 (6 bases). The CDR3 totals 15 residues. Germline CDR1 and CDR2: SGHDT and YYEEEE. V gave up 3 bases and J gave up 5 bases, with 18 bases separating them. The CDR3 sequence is CASSSPTGKFNEQYF. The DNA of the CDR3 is TGTGCCAGCAGCTCCCCCACAGGGAAGTTCAACGAGCAGTACTTC.

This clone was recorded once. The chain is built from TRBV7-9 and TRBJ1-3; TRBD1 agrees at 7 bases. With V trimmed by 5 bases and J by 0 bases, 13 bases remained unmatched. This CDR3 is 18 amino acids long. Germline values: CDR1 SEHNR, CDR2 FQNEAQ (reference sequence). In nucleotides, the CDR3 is TGTGCCAGCAGCCCACGGGACAGAACTTTTAACTCTGGAAACACCATATATTTT. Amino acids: CASSPRDRTFNSGNTIYF.

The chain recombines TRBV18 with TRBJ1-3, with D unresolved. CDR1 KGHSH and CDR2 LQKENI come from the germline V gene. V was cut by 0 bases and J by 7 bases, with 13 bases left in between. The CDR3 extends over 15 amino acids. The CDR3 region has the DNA TGTGCCAGCTCACCACCTGGAGGGCCCGGGAACACCATATATTTT. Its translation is CASSPPGGPGNTIYF.

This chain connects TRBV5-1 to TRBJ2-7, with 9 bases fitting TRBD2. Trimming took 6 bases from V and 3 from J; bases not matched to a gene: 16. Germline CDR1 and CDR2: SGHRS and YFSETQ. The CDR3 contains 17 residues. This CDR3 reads CASNPLAGNLGGYEQYF. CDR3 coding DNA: TGCGCCAGCAACCCACTAGCGGGCAACCTCGGAGGCTACGAGCAGTACTTC.